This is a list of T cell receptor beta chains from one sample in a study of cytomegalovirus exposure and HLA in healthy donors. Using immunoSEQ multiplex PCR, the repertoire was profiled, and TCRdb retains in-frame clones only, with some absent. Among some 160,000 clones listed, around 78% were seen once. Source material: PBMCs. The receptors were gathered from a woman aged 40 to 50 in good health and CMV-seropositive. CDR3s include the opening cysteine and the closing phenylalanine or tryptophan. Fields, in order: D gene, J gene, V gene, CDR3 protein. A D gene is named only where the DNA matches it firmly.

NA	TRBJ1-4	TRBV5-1	CASSPTGIWNEKLFF
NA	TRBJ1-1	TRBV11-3	CASSPGGLGNTEAFF
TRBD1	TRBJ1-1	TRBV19	CASQFTGATTEAFF
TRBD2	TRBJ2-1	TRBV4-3	CASSQDPRGGGEQFF
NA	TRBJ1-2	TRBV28	CASSPRTNANYGYTF
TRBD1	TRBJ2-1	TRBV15	CATSRDLGQGWNEQFF
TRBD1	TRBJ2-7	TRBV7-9	CASSGARPGQGNVYEQYF
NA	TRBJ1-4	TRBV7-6	CASSLNAGSRNEKLFF
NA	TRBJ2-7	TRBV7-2	CASRIQVAGHYEQYF
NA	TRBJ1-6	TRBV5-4	CASSLQGTDSPLHF
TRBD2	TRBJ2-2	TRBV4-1	CASSQNAAGGPNTGELFF
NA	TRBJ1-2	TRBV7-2	CASSFSSHYGYTF
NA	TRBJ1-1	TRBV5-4	CASSRGVGDTEAFF
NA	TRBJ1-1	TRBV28	CASSPAAGSTMNTEAFF
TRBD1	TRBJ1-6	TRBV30	CACRDRGSPLHF
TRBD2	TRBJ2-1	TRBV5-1	CASSLAGGTRNEQFF
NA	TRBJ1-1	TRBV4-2	CASSQDWGDGTEAFF
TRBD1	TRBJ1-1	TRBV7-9	CASKATGGNTEAFF
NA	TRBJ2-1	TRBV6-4	CAGGSWYNEQFF
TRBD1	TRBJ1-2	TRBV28	CASSSYRGHTRGYTF
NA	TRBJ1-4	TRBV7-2	CASGDGGSEKLFF
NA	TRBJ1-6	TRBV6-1	CASSELGVGYNSPLHF
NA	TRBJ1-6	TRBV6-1	CASSSLSSYNSPLHF
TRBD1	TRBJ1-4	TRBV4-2	CASSQEKGAAGEKLFF
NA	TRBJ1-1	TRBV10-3	CAIRGANTEAFF
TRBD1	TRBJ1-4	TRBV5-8	CASSIRRGRSTNEKLFF
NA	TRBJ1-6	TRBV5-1	CASSLDKQGLISPLHF
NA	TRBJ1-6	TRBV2	CASRELGQQNSPLHF
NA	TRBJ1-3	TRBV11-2	CASSPQSGNTIYF
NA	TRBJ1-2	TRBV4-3	CASSQEARFNYGYTF
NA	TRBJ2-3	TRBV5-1	CASSLRGTKGDTQYF
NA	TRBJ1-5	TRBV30	CAWTRARGNQPQHF
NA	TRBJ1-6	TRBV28	CASGRESSYNSPLHF
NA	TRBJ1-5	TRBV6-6	CASSFEGDQPQHF
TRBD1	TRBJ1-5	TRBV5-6	CASSSTEGQLTAQPQHF
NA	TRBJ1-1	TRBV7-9	CASSYPRVTEAFF
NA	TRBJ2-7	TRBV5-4	CASSLGGVSEQYF
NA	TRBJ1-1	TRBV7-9	CASSLASEAFF
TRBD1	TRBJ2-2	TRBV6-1	CASSVRDRVLSGELFF
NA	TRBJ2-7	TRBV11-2	CASSSTVIDRYEQYF
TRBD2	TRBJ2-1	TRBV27	CASSLRVAGGSYNEQFF
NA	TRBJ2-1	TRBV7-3	CASSPGRGHNEQFF
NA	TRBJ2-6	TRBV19	CASSIFPSGANVLTF
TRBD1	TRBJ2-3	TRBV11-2	CASSLDPRDRKYF
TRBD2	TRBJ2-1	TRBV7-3	CASSLSRPGLAYNEQFF
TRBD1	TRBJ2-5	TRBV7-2	CASSLWLRGQGEETQYF
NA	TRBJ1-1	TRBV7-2	CASSLEGAAGGAFF